Listed below are T cell receptor beta chains from one sample, sequenced in a study of neurological immune-mediated disorders. TCRdb reprocessed the 5' RACE reads with MiXCR, giving one entry per CDR3 protein. The sample consists of roughly 19,000 distinct CDR3 sequences, 15% of them appearing once. What was sequenced was PBMCs. All receptors derive from a female donor with HTLV-1-associated myelopathy (HAM/TSP). The conserved cysteine and the conserved F or W are not part of the CDR3 here. Fields, in order: D gene, clone size, J gene, CDR3 length, V gene, CDR3 protein. A D gene is named only where the DNA matches it firmly. The listing skips clone size in some rows; elsewhere it reads once, few, many or a size class.

d_gene: TRBD2; abundance: many; j_gene: TRBJ2-1; len: 11; v_gene: TRBV11-2; CDR3aa: ASSLGGGNEQF
d_gene: TRBD1; abundance: medium-sized; j_gene: TRBJ1-1; len: 13; v_gene: TRBV20-1; CDR3aa: SARDPRTGVTEAF
d_gene: TRBD1; abundance: many; j_gene: TRBJ1-3; len: 13; v_gene: TRBV7-2; CDR3aa: ASSQIQGIGNTIY
d_gene: TRBD1; abundance: many; j_gene: TRBJ2-7; len: 12; v_gene: TRBV27; CDR3aa: ASSLSGGWNEQY
d_gene: TRBD1; abundance: NA; j_gene: TRBJ2-7; len: 13; v_gene: TRBV7-9; CDR3aa: ASSSWDRENYEQY
d_gene: TRBD1; abundance: many; j_gene: TRBJ1-1; len: 12; v_gene: TRBV29-1; CDR3aa: SVEEIGGNTEAF
d_gene: NA; abundance: medium-sized; j_gene: TRBJ2-5; len: 10; v_gene: TRBV5-1; CDR3aa: ASSWGGETQY
d_gene: NA; abundance: many; j_gene: TRBJ1-2; len: 12; v_gene: TRBV2; CDR3aa: ASTLGPEYYGYT
d_gene: NA; abundance: many; j_gene: TRBJ2-3; len: 13; v_gene: TRBV14; CDR3aa: ASSQTGGGTDTQY
d_gene: NA; abundance: many; j_gene: TRBJ2-6; len: 13; v_gene: TRBV19; CDR3aa: ASMGTDSGANVLT
d_gene: NA; abundance: many; j_gene: TRBJ2-4; len: 13; v_gene: TRBV19; CDR3aa: ASSTTDTRKNIQY
d_gene: NA; abundance: many; j_gene: TRBJ2-5; len: 10; v_gene: TRBV12-3/TRBV12-4; CDR3aa: ASSRGRETQY
d_gene: NA; abundance: NA; j_gene: TRBJ1-5; len: 12; v_gene: TRBV30; CDR3aa: AWSVGRRNQSQH
d_gene: TRBD2; abundance: NA; j_gene: TRBJ2-1; len: 11; v_gene: TRBV5-1; CDR3aa: ATGTSGQLAQF
d_gene: TRBD1; abundance: many; j_gene: TRBJ2-5; len: 15; v_gene: TRBV20-1; CDR3aa: SASSDLWDRGVETQY
d_gene: NA; abundance: NA; j_gene: TRBJ1-2; len: 12; v_gene: TRBV20-1; CDR3aa: SALRLSEDYGYT
d_gene: NA; abundance: many; j_gene: TRBJ2-3; len: 10; v_gene: TRBV20-1; CDR3aa: SASKSGNTQY
d_gene: TRBD2; abundance: medium-sized; j_gene: TRBJ2-7; len: 13; v_gene: TRBV5-1; CDR3aa: ASSSRLAGDHEQY
d_gene: TRBD1; abundance: many; j_gene: TRBJ2-7; len: 14; v_gene: TRBV11-3; CDR3aa: ASSPRDQGASYEQY
d_gene: NA; abundance: many; j_gene: TRBJ2-1; len: 12; v_gene: TRBV6-2/TRBV6-3; CDR3aa: ASSIHGGGDEQF
d_gene: NA; abundance: many; j_gene: TRBJ1-4; len: 9; v_gene: TRBV7-9; CDR3aa: ASSNSEKLF
d_gene: NA; abundance: many; j_gene: TRBJ2-1; len: 14; v_gene: TRBV20-1; CDR3aa: SASQAGKSSYNEQF
d_gene: NA; abundance: many; j_gene: TRBJ2-3; len: 11; v_gene: TRBV14; CDR3aa: ASSPGPKDTQY
d_gene: NA; abundance: many; j_gene: TRBJ2-3; len: 11; v_gene: TRBV20-1; CDR3aa: SASGTSTDTQY
d_gene: TRBD2; abundance: many; j_gene: TRBJ2-1; len: 12; v_gene: TRBV29-1; CDR3aa: SVGSGTSGLEQF
d_gene: NA; abundance: many; j_gene: TRBJ2-1; len: 10; v_gene: TRBV5-1; CDR3aa: ASSADYNEQF
d_gene: NA; abundance: many; j_gene: TRBJ2-2; len: 15; v_gene: TRBV21-1; CDR3aa: ASSKEYQGGHIGELF
d_gene: NA; abundance: medium-sized; j_gene: TRBJ1-1; len: 9; v_gene: TRBV29-1; CDR3aa: SVVPGTEAF
d_gene: NA; abundance: many; j_gene: TRBJ2-4; len: 9; v_gene: TRBV20-1; CDR3aa: SARERDIQY
d_gene: TRBD2; abundance: many; j_gene: TRBJ2-2; len: 13; v_gene: TRBV27; CDR3aa: ASSPGTSPTGELF
d_gene: TRBD1; abundance: many; j_gene: TRBJ1-2; len: 14; v_gene: TRBV29-1; CDR3aa: SVGRGTGPVGYGYT
d_gene: NA; abundance: many; j_gene: TRBJ2-1; len: 13; v_gene: TRBV20-1; CDR3aa: SARPVAEPNNEQF
d_gene: NA; abundance: many; j_gene: TRBJ1-6; len: 14; v_gene: TRBV6-5; CDR3aa: ASSYSILTDNSPLH
d_gene: TRBD2; abundance: NA; j_gene: TRBJ2-3; len: 14; v_gene: TRBV6-4; CDR3aa: ASSDQAGGPTDTQY
d_gene: TRBD1; abundance: many; j_gene: TRBJ1-1; len: 13; v_gene: TRBV6-5; CDR3aa: ASSNPGQGVDEAF
d_gene: TRBD1; abundance: many; j_gene: TRBJ2-5; len: 14; v_gene: TRBV24-1; CDR3aa: ATSEATGTGGQTQY
d_gene: NA; abundance: many; j_gene: TRBJ1-2; len: 11; v_gene: TRBV20-1; CDR3aa: SAPSGKGNGYT
d_gene: TRBD2; abundance: NA; j_gene: TRBJ2-5; len: 10; v_gene: TRBV20-1; CDR3aa: SAKIAGETQY
d_gene: NA; abundance: many; j_gene: TRBJ1-1; len: 10; v_gene: TRBV9; CDR3aa: ASSPIIAEAF
d_gene: NA; abundance: many; j_gene: TRBJ2-7; len: 12; v_gene: TRBV18; CDR3aa: ASSPRTDSYEQY
d_gene: TRBD2; abundance: many; j_gene: TRBJ2-1; len: 14; v_gene: TRBV3-1; CDR3aa: ASSQDPAGGYNEQF
d_gene: NA; abundance: many; j_gene: TRBJ2-1; len: 15; v_gene: TRBV7-9; CDR3aa: ASSFARDSGARMGQF
d_gene: TRBD2; abundance: many; j_gene: TRBJ2-3; len: 11; v_gene: TRBV20-1; CDR3aa: SAKLAGLDTQY
d_gene: NA; abundance: many; j_gene: TRBJ1-1; len: 11; v_gene: TRBV20-1; CDR3aa: SASDTMNTEAF